The 17 T cell receptor beta chains given below trace back to one sample, sequenced in a study of shared clonotypes between healthy human individuals. Measured with immunoSEQ multiplex PCR; TCRdb has only the in-frame clones, and not every one. The data contain roughly 1,600,000 clones, 98% to 99% of them singletons. What was sequenced was naive CD4+ T cells sorted from blood. Subset defined: CD45RA+ positively selected. These receptors were taken from a man younger than 40 in good health.

This chain connects TRBV6-1 to TRBJ2-1; no clear D. V dropped 8 bases and J dropped 9 bases, with 17 bases sitting between them. This CDR3 has 13 amino acids. CDR1 and CDR2 from the germline V gene are MNHNS and SASEGT. The CDR3 loop reads CASLAPSFAEQFF. The CDR3 DNA reads TGTGCCAGCTTAGCCCCCTCCTTCGCTGAGCAGTTCTTC.

Points on this clone: This sample also contains other DNA sequences that code for the same CDR3. The CDR3 DNA reads TGCAGTGCTAGACGGAACACTGAAGCTTTCTTT. Protein sequence: CSARRNTEAFF. The V and J genes are TRBV20-1 and TRBJ1-1, with D hard to call. CDR1 and CDR2 from the germline V gene are DFQATT and SNEGSKA (reference sequence). V lost 2 bases and J lost 1, with 2 bases in between. This CDR3 comprises 11 residues.

This clone was observed once. The chain joins TRBV5-1 to TRBJ2-7; D might be TRBD2 (6 bases). This CDR3 has 16 residues. Germline V gives CDR1 SGHRS, CDR2 YFSETQ. V dropped 0 bases and J dropped 2 bases, with 15 bases sitting between them. CDR3 DNA: TGCGCCAGCAGCTTGGCGGGACTCCTACAGACCTACGAGCAGTACTTC. Translation gives CASSLAGLLQTYEQYF.

The chain employs TRBV9 and TRBJ2-1, with D perhaps matching TRBD2 (5 bases). Germline V lookup: CDR1 SGDLS, CDR2 YYNGEE. V lost 0 bases and J 4 bases, leaving 14 bases between the germline ends. The CDR3 runs to 16 residues. CDR3 amino acids: CASSVESTNQYNEQFF. The CDR3 DNA is TGTGCCAGCAGCGTAGAGTCGACTAACCAGTACAATGAGCAGTTCTTC.

This sequence joins TRBV29-1 and TRBJ2-5; D might be TRBD2 (5 bases). Germline CDR1 SQVTM, CDR2 ANQGSEA. The CDR3 runs to 12 residues. The V gene lost 4 bases and the J gene lost 6 bases, with 12 bases spanning the gap. The CDR3 spells CSVARGLKTQYF. CDR3 in DNA: TGCAGCGTTGCAAGAGGACTTAAGACCCAGTACTTC.

The chain carries TRBV6-1 and TRBJ2-2; D may be TRBD2 (6 bases). This CDR3 is 13 amino acids long. Trimming removed 7 bases from V and 5 bases from J, with 11 bases in between. CDR1 and CDR2 (germline): MNHNS, SASEGT. In nucleotides, the CDR3 is TGTGCCAGCACGCGGGGACGGACCGGGGAGCTGTTTTTT. Its protein is CASTRGRTGELFF.

For the CDR3, the DNA is TGTGCCAGCAGCTTTAGGACAGGGCCTAACTATGGCTACACCTTC. Its protein product is CASSFRTGPNYGYTF. The chain combines TRBV7-8 with TRBJ1-2, with 8 bases that match TRBD1. This CDR3 is built from 15 residues. Trimming took 3 bases from V and 0 from J; bases not matched to a gene: 3. The germline CDR1 and CDR2 sequences are SGHVS and FQNEAQ. Supplemented by reference TRBV7-8 and TRBJ1-2, the full variable domain reads GAGVSQSPRYKVAKRGQDVALRCDPISGHVSLFWYQQALGQGPEFLTYFQNEAQLDKSGLPSDRFFAERPEGSVSTLKIQRTQQEDSAVYLCASSFRTGPNYGYTFGSGTRLTVV.

About this clone itself: Other DNA variants within this sample encode the same CDR3. V is TRBV5-1 and J is TRBJ1-5; maybe TRBD1 (6 bases). CDR3 length equals 14 residues. Trimming took off 0 bases at V and 4 bases at J, with 8 bases between the two ends. Per germline, CDR1 SGHRS and CDR2 YFSETQ. The CDR3 spells CASSLVGGNQPQHF. CDR3 nucleotides: TGCGCCAGCAGCTTGGTAGGGGGTAATCAGCCCCAGCATTTT.

Only a few counts were recorded for this clone. Other DNA sequences in this sample translate to the same CDR3. The DNA of the CDR3 is TGCGCCAGCAGCTTGGGGACTAGCGGGACGGAGACCCAGTACTTC. Translating gives CASSLGTSGTETQYF. The chain has TRBV5-1 and TRBJ2-5; 12 bases are shared with TRBD2. Germline V gene data show CDR1 as SGHRS and CDR2 as YFSETQ. After removal of 0 bases from V and 5 bases from J, the junction contained 2 bases not matched to a gene. The CDR3 length is 15 residues.

Remarks on this clone: Within the sample, other DNA sequences also encode this same CDR3. The chain recombines TRBV25-1 with TRBJ2-7; D uncertain. The germline CDR1 and CDR2 sequences are MGHDK and SYGVNS. CDR3 length: 14 amino acids. V gave up 1 base and J gave up 1 base, with 8 bases separating them. The CDR3 bases are TGTGCCAGCAGTGAATCAGGCAGGTCCTACGAGCAGTACTTC. This gives the protein CASSESGRSYEQYF.

CDR3 protein: CASSILETQYF. The DNA of the CDR3 is TGTGCCAGCAGCATTCTGGAGACCCAGTACTTC. The chain has TRBV14 and TRBJ2-5; D is unresolved. The length of the CDR3 is 11 residues. Germline lookup yields CDR1 SGHDN and CDR2 FVKESK. V dropped 5 bases and J dropped 5 bases, with 6 bases sitting between them.

The chain recombines TRBV5-1 with TRBJ1-1; D is uncertain. CDR3 length: 14 amino acids. Looked up from germline, CDR1 is SGHRS and CDR2 is YFSETQ. The V and J ends lost 4 bases and 4 bases respectively, with 14 bases between them. CDR3 loop: CASSPGVSGTEAFF. The CDR3 DNA sequence: TGCGCCAGCAGCCCGGGCGTGTCGGGCACTGAAGCTTTCTTT. The full variable domain, in which reference TRBV5-1 and TRBJ1-1 provide the parts outside the CDR3, is KAGVTQTPRYLIKTRGQQVTLSCSPISGHRSVSWYQQTPGQGLQFLFEYFSETQRNKGNFPGRFSGRQFSNSRSEMNVSTLELGDSALYLCASSPGVSGTEAFFGQGTRLTVV.

The chain uses TRBV5-6 and TRBJ1-2; D is unresolved. This CDR3 is built from 16 residues. The V gene lost 0 bases and the J gene lost 8 bases, with 20 bases spanning the gap. The germline gives CDR1 SGHDT, CDR2 YYEEEE. The DNA for the CDR3 is TGTGCCAGCAGCTTGGGAGGCAAGGTCGTTCCGAGCGGCTACACCTTC. Encoded protein: CASSLGGKVVPSGYTF.

The chain recombines TRBV29-1 with TRBJ2-5; no definite D call. Germline CDR1 and CDR2: SQVTM and ANQGSEA. CDR3 length: 13 residues. Trimming cost V 2 bases and J 5 bases, with 12 bases left between them. CDR3 in amino acids: CSVENRVVETQYF. In DNA form, the CDR3 reads TGCAGCGTTGAAAATCGTGTAGTTGAGACCCAGTACTTC. Using reference TRBV29-1 and TRBJ2-5 for the parts outside the CDR3, the full variable domain is SAVISQKPSRDICQRGTSLTIQCQVDSQVTMMFWYRQQPGQSLTLIATANQGSEATYESGFVIDKFPISRPNLTFSTLTVSNMSPEDSSIYLCSVENRVVETQYFGPGTRLLVL.

The chain combines TRBV11-2 with TRBJ2-2; D is perhaps TRBD1 (6 bases). This CDR3 contains 20 residues. The V end lost 0 bases, the J end lost 7 bases, and 27 bases lay between the germline ends. Germline CDR1 and CDR2: SGHAT and FQNNGV. The chain's CDR3 is CASSLEPRIPGQIDSGELFF. The CDR3 coding sequence is TGTGCCAGCAGCTTAGAGCCCCGTATCCCGGGACAAATTGATAGCGGGGAGCTGTTTTTT.

The chain recombines TRBV27 with TRBJ2-7; 7 bases align to TRBD2. V lost 0 bases and J lost 4; bases outside the gene matches: 6. The germline V gene encodes CDR1 MNHEY and CDR2 SMNVEV (reference sequence). The CDR3 is 15 residues long. The CDR3 sequence is CASSLSAGETYEQYF. In DNA, the CDR3 is TGTGCCAGCAGTTTATCGGCGGGAGAGACATACGAGCAGTACTTC.

The rearrangement joins TRBV6-1 to TRBJ2-7; tentative D call: TRBD1 (6 bases). V dropped 4 bases and J dropped 3 bases, with 10 bases sitting between them. The CDR3 is 13 residues long. From germline, CDR1 is MNHNS and CDR2 SASEGT. The CDR3 DNA reads as TGTGCCAGCAGTGTCAGGGGTATCTACGAGCAGTACTTC. Translating it yields CASSVRGIYEQYF.